These 5 T cell receptor beta chains were all obtained from the same sample, sequenced in a study of T-cell reconstitution after alpha-beta-depleted transplantation in children. The authors prepared the TCRbeta library with unique molecular identifiers. TCRdb re-derived calls from the PCR reads in MiXCR, one entry per CDR3 protein. This sample has approximately 500,000 distinct CDR3 sequences, with 10% found just once. Sequenced here: PBMCs, sampled before TCRalphabeta/CD19-depleted stem cell transplant. The receptors originated from a child under 10 years old with inherited bone marrow failure, due to receive a stem cell transplant.

This chain uses TRBV5-1 with TRBJ2-7; TRBD1 matches 9 bases. This CDR3 region has 15 residues. V lost 4 bases to trimming and J lost 2 bases; unmatched junction nucleotides: 7. Germline V gives CDR1 SGHRS, CDR2 YFSETQ. This CDR3 is CASSRGQGQPYEQYF. The CDR3 DNA reads as TGCGCCAGCAGCCGGGGACAGGGCCAACCCTACGAGCAGTACTTC.

This clonotype was detected many times. The chain links TRBV7-6 to TRBJ2-1; D could derive from TRBD1 or TRBD2 (7 bases each). The CDR3 is 16 residues long. The V gene lost 2 bases and the J gene lost 3 bases, with 14 bases spanning the gap. Looked up from germline, CDR1 is SGHVS and CDR2 is FNYEAQ. The CDR3 reads CASSLREGQFYNEQFF. CDR3 DNA: TGTGCCAGCAGCTTAAGGGAGGGACAGTTCTACAATGAGCAGTTCTTC.

This clonotype was detected only a few times. V is TRBV12-3 or TRBV12-4 and J is TRBJ2-7, with D perhaps matching TRBD1 (5 bases). The CDR3 is 13 residues long. V lost 5 bases, J lost 0 bases, and 8 bases lay in between. CDR3 coding DNA: TGTGCCAGCAGTATTGACAGCTCCTACGAGCAGTACTTC. Protein product: CASSIDSSYEQYF.

This clonotype was seen a few times. V and J are TRBV15 and TRBJ2-1; 11 bases align to TRBD2. Losses at the gene ends were 8 bases for V and 9 bases for J; bases not matched to a gene: 15. The CDR3 totals 16 residues. Germline lookup yields CDR1 LNHNV and CDR2 YYDKDF (reference sequence). The CDR3 bases are TGTGCCACCGTTGCCAAGAGGACTAGCGGGCTCGGTGAGCAGTTCTTC. Translation gives CATVAKRTSGLGEQFF.

The table lists this clonotype with many counts. This chain connects TRBV7-9 to TRBJ2-5; D is unresolved. V lost 1 base and J lost 5, with 8 bases in between. The CDR3 runs to 13 residues. CDR1 and CDR2 from the germline V gene are SEHNR and FQNEAQ (reference sequence). CDR3 sequence (DNA): TGTGCCAGCAGCTTAGGCCCACTGGAGACCCAGTACTTC. It is translated as CASSLGPLETQYF.